This T cell receptor beta chain was sequenced for a study of shared clonotypes between healthy human individuals. V was cut by 5 bases and J by 4 bases, with 8 bases left in between. There are 12 residues in the CDR3. CDR1 KGHSH and CDR2 LQKENI come from the germline V gene. Unsorted PBMC DNA sequencing spanned ten immunoSEQ deep assay plates. Some clones are missing from TCRdb's copy, which holds only in-frame ones; the method was immunoSEQ multiplex PCR. The sample consists of 450,000 to 500,000 clones, approximately 81% of them appearing once. Donors were healthy HIV-negative adults without recently reported acute infections or vaccinations.

The V and J genes are TRBV18 and TRBJ1-1; a possible D gene is TRBD1 (6 bases). This TCR was recovered from a woman between 40 and 55 years old in good health. Some clones in this sample may be carry-over from other donors' samples. The sample comprised PBMCs. The CDR3 DNA follows: TGTGCCAGCTCATCGGACAGCACTGAAGCTTTCTTT. This codes for CASSSDSTEAFF. Variable domain in full (rest from reference TRBV18 and TRBJ1-1): NAGVMQNPRHLVRRRGQEARLRCSPMKGHSHVYWYRQLPEEGLKFMVYLQKENIIDESGMPKERFSAEFPKEGPSILRIQQVVRGDSAAYFCASSSDSTEAFFGQGTRLTVV.